The 18 T cell receptor beta chains below were found in one sample sequenced in a study of shared clonotypes between healthy human individuals. The data were produced by immunoSEQ multiplex PCR, yet TCRdb's version contains in-frame clones alone and is incomplete. The data show 650,000 to 700,000 clones, less than 95% seen once. Sequences were obtained from memory CD8+ T cells from PBMCs. Subset meaning: CD45RO+ cells pooled with CCR7-negative TemRA cells. These receptors were obtained from a man aged 18 to 29 in good health. Some clones in this sample may be carry-over from other donors' samples.

This chain links TRBV27 with TRBJ2-2; TRBD2 might be the D (6 bases). CDR3 length equals 14 residues. From germline, CDR1 is MNHEY and CDR2 SMNVEV (reference sequence). The ends were cut back, 3 bases at V and 6 bases at J, with 11 bases in the middle. DNA of the CDR3: TGTGCCAGCAGTTTTCGGACTATACCCGGGGAGCTGTTTTTT. The encoded protein is CASSFRTIPGELFF.

This chain connects TRBV10-3 to TRBJ2-1; 8 nucleotides align to TRBD1. CDR1 ENHRY and CDR2 SYGVKD come from the germline V gene. V shed 6 bases and J 4 bases; nucleotides not matched to a gene: 2. This CDR3 region has 13 residues. The CDR3 sequence is CAISRTGYNEQFF. The DNA of the CDR3 is TGTGCCATCAGCCGGACAGGGTACAATGAGCAGTTCTTC.

The chain joins TRBV6-6 to TRBJ2-1; the D is unclear. CDR1 MNHNY and CDR2 SVGAGI come from the germline V gene (reference sequence). This CDR3 comprises 12 residues. V was trimmed by 2 bases and J by 9 bases, leaving 8 bases between them. The chain's CDR3 is CASSYGLGEQFF. As DNA, the CDR3 is TGTGCCAGCAGTTACGGTTTGGGTGAGCAGTTCTTC.

The chain couples TRBV11-2 to TRBJ2-7, with unresolved D. The germline V gene has CDR1 SGHAT and CDR2 FQNNGV. V was shortened by 6 bases and J by 1 base, with 13 bases between the two germline ends. This CDR3 is built from 14 residues. The CDR3 sequence is CASRLPDISYEQYF. DNA for the CDR3: TGTGCCAGCAGACTCCCAGATATTTCCTACGAGCAGTACTTC.

The CDR3: CASRPRAGGFTEAFF. The CDR3 DNA follows: TGTGCCAGCAGACCTAGGGCAGGGGGCTTCACTGAAGCTTTCTTT. The genes are TRBV6-1 and TRBJ1-1; TRBD1 matches at 8 bases. The CDR3 length is 15 residues. Germline V gene lookup returns CDR1 MNHNS and CDR2 SASEGT. V was clipped by 6 bases and J by 4 bases; unmatched bases: 10.

Details on this clone: Other DNA sequences in this sample translate to the same CDR3. V gene TRBV7-9 combines with J gene TRBJ2-7; no firm D call. The V gene's germline CDR1 is SEHNR and CDR2 FQNEAQ (reference sequence). The CDR3 has 13 amino acids. V gave up 5 bases and J gave up 2 bases, with 10 bases separating them. The DNA of the CDR3 is TGTGCCAGCAGCCCCCCCGGGCCCTACGAGCAGTACTTC. Amino acids: CASSPPGPYEQYF. Together with reference TRBV7-9 and TRBJ2-7, the CDR3 gives the full variable domain: DTGVSQNPRHKITKRGQNVTFRCDPISEHNRLYWYRQTLGQGPEFLTYFQNEAQLEKSRLLSDRFSAERPKGSFSTLEIQRTEQGDSAMYLCASSPPGPYEQYFGPGTRLTVT.

This rearrangement joins TRBV2 to TRBJ1-1; 8 bases agree with TRBD1. V shed 3 bases and J 6 bases; nucleotides not matched to a gene: 9. This CDR3 is built from 15 residues. Looked up from germline, CDR1 is SNHLY and CDR2 is FYNNEI. CDR3 sequence reads: CASSERGTGMSEAFF. CDR3 bases: TGTGCCAGCAGTGAGCGAGGGACAGGTATGTCTGAAGCTTTCTTT.

Notes on this clone: The sample carries other DNA sequences with the same CDR3. This sequence joins TRBV6-5 and TRBJ2-7; TRBD2 aligns across 8 bases. V was pared by 2 bases and J by 3 bases, with 0 bases of the junction left unmatched. The CDR3 is 13 amino acids. CDR1 is MNHEY and CDR2 is SVGAGI in the germline V gene. The CDR3 region is CASSYSGSYEQYF. CDR3 coding DNA: TGTGCCAGCAGTTACAGCGGGAGCTACGAGCAGTACTTC.

CDR3 nucleotides: TGTGCCAGCAGCTTGCTTGGTGGTAGCGAAACCTACGAGCAGTACTTC. Protein product: CASSLLGGSETYEQYF. The gene calls are TRBV5-4 and TRBJ2-7, with D possibly being TRBD2 (5 bases). The germline gives CDR1 SGHNT, CDR2 YYREEE (reference sequence). This CDR3 spans 16 amino acids. V was shortened by 1 base and J by 2 bases, with 16 bases between the two germline ends.

This clone appeared a single time. The chain couples TRBV28 to TRBJ2-7, with 9 bases aligning to TRBD2. J gave up 5 bases and V 7 bases, and 12 bases lay outside the gene matches. Germline V lookup: CDR1 MDHEN, CDR2 SYDVKM. The length of the CDR3 is 15 residues. CDR3 loop: CASNSGRRISNEQYF. The CDR3 DNA is TGTGCCAGCAACAGCGGGAGGCGAATATCCAACGAGCAGTACTTC.

Here the CDR3 reads CASSGGTSGVSTDTQYF. CDR3 bases: TGTGCCAGCAGCGGAGGGACTAGCGGGGTGAGCACAGATACGCAGTATTTT. This chain joins TRBV5-6 and TRBJ2-3; TRBD2 agrees at 13 bases. Germline trimming cut 4 bases from V and 0 bases from J; bases unmatched to any gene: 5. This CDR3 is 17 amino acids long. The V gene's germline CDR1 is SGHDT and CDR2 YYEEEE.

In DNA, the CDR3 is TGTGCCAGCAGCTTAATAGATAACTACGAGCAGTACTTC. This translates into CASSLIDNYEQYF. The V and J genes are TRBV7-9 and TRBJ2-7; D is unclear. The CDR3 has 13 residues. Germline lookup yields CDR1 SEHNR and CDR2 FQNEAQ (reference sequence). Trimming shortened V by 2 bases and J by 3 bases, and 8 bases separated the two germline ends. Full variable domain (remainder filled in from reference TRBV7-9 and TRBJ2-7): DTGVSQNPRHKITKRGQNVTFRCDPISEHNRLYWYRQTLGQGPEFLTYFQNEAQLEKSRLLSDRFSAERPKGSFSTLEIQRTEQGDSAMYLCASSLIDNYEQYFGPGTRLTVT.

The chain has TRBV6-1 and TRBJ2-7; 8 nucleotides match TRBD1. The CDR3 sequence is 15 residues long. CDR1 and CDR2 (germline): MNHNS, SASEGT. Germline trimming cut 2 bases from V and 4 bases from J; bases unmatched to any gene: 7. The CDR3 region is CASSEWRQGAYEQYF. DNA for the CDR3: TGTGCCAGCAGTGAATGGAGGCAGGGGGCGTACGAGCAGTACTTC.

The rearrangement uses TRBV28 and TRBJ2-4; D is undetermined. V lost 6 bases and J lost 0, with 9 bases in between. The CDR3 totals 14 residues. CDR1 is MDHEN and CDR2 is SYDVKM in the germline V gene. CDR3 sequence (DNA): TGTGCCAGCAGCGCCCTGATAGCCAAAAACATTCAGTACTTC. Translated, it gives CASSALIAKNIQYF.

This chain uses TRBV28 with TRBJ2-7; D gene uncertain. The CDR3 has 13 amino acids. Trimming stripped 7 bases from V and 2 bases from J, with 12 bases between. Germline CDR1 reads MDHEN; CDR2 reads SYDVKM. CDR3 in amino acids: CASKDGITYEQYF. For the CDR3, the DNA is TGTGCCAGCAAGGACGGAATAACCTACGAGCAGTACTTC. The full variable domain, rest sourced from reference TRBV28 and TRBJ2-7, is DVKVTQSSRYLVKRTGEKVFLECVQDMDHENMFWYRQDPGLGLRLIYFSYDVKMKEKGDIPEGYSVSREKKERFSLILESASTNQTSMYLCASKDGITYEQYFGPGTRLTVT.

V and J are TRBV4-1 and TRBJ2-1; D perhaps matches TRBD2 (6 bases). Germline V gene sequence: CDR1 MGHRA, CDR2 YSYEKL. V lost 3 bases and J 3 bases, leaving 15 bases between the germline ends. This CDR3 region has 16 residues. CDR3 in amino acids: CASSHLPAGLYNEQFF. The DNA of the CDR3 is TGCGCCAGCAGCCATCTCCCAGCGGGCCTCTACAATGAGCAGTTCTTC.

This chain joins TRBV27 and TRBJ1-5; no clear D. Germline CDR1 and CDR2: MNHEY and SMNVEV (reference sequence). CDR3 length: 13 residues. Trimming took off 5 bases at V and 6 bases at J, with 11 bases between the two ends. For the CDR3, the DNA is TGTGCCAGCAGTACCGGTTCACGTCAGCCCCAGCATTTT. Its translation: CASSTGSRQPQHF.

This rearrangement joins TRBV4-3 to TRBJ2-3; TRBD2 agrees at 9 bases. Germline trimming cut 1 base from V and 4 bases from J; bases unmatched to any gene: 9. The CDR3 is 17 residues long. Germline V CDR1 and CDR2: LGHNA, YSLEER. The CDR3 is CASSQGGGTSPPDTQYF. CDR3 DNA: TGCGCCAGCAGCCAAGGGGGGGGGACTAGCCCCCCAGATACGCAGTATTTT.